Listed below are T cell receptor beta chains from one sample, sequenced in a study of blood T cell repertoires in COVID-19. Profiling relied on immunoSEQ multiplex PCR, and the TCRdb table lists in-frame clones only, not all of them. The sample lists roughly 200,000 clones; approximately 88% were seen once. Sequencing was done on a sample of peripheral blood. These receptors were collected from a woman aged 25 to 39 with acute or convalescent COVID-19. The CDR3 runs from the conserved cysteine through the conserved F or W. D genes are given only for firm matches. Expanded clones are given a class, and other clones once, few, many or no size at all.

clone_size,d_call,v_call,j_call,cdr3_nt,cdr3_aa
.,.,TRBV19,TRBJ1-1,TGTGCCAGTAGTGCCGGGATCGCCACTGAAGCTTTCTTT,CASSAGIATEAFF
.,TRBD1,TRBV6-5,TRBJ1-1,TGTGCCAGCACCGGGACAGGGGAAGCTTTCTTT,CASTGTGEAFF
.,TRBD1,TRBV18,TRBJ2-3,TGTGCCAGCTCACAGGACAGGAACACAGATACGCAGTATTTT,CASSQDRNTDTQYF
.,.,TRBV11-1,TRBJ1-3,TGTGCCAGCAGCTTAAGCGGTGGAAACACCATATATTTT,CASSLSGGNTIYF
.,.,TRBV28,TRBJ1-3,TGTGCCAGCGGGGCCTCTGGAAACACCATATATTTT,CASGASGNTIYF
.,.,TRBV7-9,TRBJ1-2,TGTGCCAGCAGCTTAGAGGGGGTTGGCTACACCTTC,CASSLEGVGYTF
once,TRBD1,TRBV6-5,TRBJ2-1,TGTGCCACTCTCTGGGGGACAGAGTACAATGAGCAGTTCTTC,CATLWGTEYNEQFF
once,.,TRBV7-2,TRBJ2-3,TGTGCCAGCAGCTTGCGGCGTAGCACAGATACGCAGTATTTT,CASSLRRSTDTQYF
.,.,TRBV5-4,TRBJ1-2,TGTGCCAGTTCGGGTTCGGGCTATGGCTACACCTTC,CASSGSGYGYTF
.,.,TRBV5-6,TRBJ2-3,TGTGCCAGCAGCCCCGGCGGGGTGGCGCTCCGCACAGATACGCAGTATTTT,CASSPGGVALRTDTQYF
.,.,TRBV3-1/TRBV3-2,TRBJ2-2,TGTGCCAGCAGCCAGCTGACAGGAACCGGGGAGCTGTTTTTT,CASSQLTGTGELFF
.,.,TRBV27,TRBJ2-3,TGTGCCAGTCTCACAGATACGCAGTATTTT,CASLTDTQYF
.,TRBD1,TRBV5-4,TRBJ1-6,TGTGCCAGCAGCGATGACAGGGACTCACCCCTCCACTTT,CASSDDRDSPLHF